This paragraph covers one TCR beta chain sequence. Antigen: not known. These data come from a study of shared clonotypes between healthy human individuals. Study-level points and caveats: Across a few donors, naive CD4 shared roughly 5.1%, naive CD8 more than 3%, memory CD4 roughly 2.4%, memory CD8 0.4% to 0.5%. Tissue TCR repertoires likely differ from these blood-only repertoires. Relative to memory subsets, naive subsets generally showed larger estimated richness.

The V and J ends lost 0 bases and 6 bases respectively, with 8 bases between them. The CDR3 spans 13 residues. Germline lookup yields CDR1 LGHNA and CDR2 YSLEER. Per the original methods: ImmunoSEQ gave junction-only sequences without quality scores, so filtering differed. Produced via immunoSEQ multiplex PCR; TCRdb's table is partial and in-frame only. V and J calls and clone size are those listed in that table; D and trimming were worked out from the DNA. This sample yields over a million clones, of which approximately 80% are seen a single time; 0.55% to 0.7% belongs to the top ten. The receptor comes from a man younger than 35 in good health. Some clones in this sample may be carry-over from other donors' samples. The rearrangement links TRBV4-3 to TRBJ2-5; perhaps TRBD1 as D (5 bases). Material: memory CD4+ T cells from PBMCs. Subset specified: CD45RA-negative fraction. The CDR3 reads CASSQDRAQTQYF. The CDR3 DNA reads TGCGCCAGCAGCCAAGACAGGGCCCAGACCCAGTACTTC.